This T cell receptor (beta chain) derives from a study of T cell responses to AZD1222 COVID-19 vaccine (dated by TCRdb to the early 2020s). Broadly, across the study: AZD1222 recipients whose second dose came at about 4 weeks and those whose second dose came at about 12 weeks were combined into one group, since spike-specific TCR depth and breadth did not differ between the two schedules. TCR sequencing covered roughly 230 trial participants: roughly 200 given two doses of AZD1222 and 26 given two doses of MenACWY control vaccine. Trial participants were enrolled by age into 18-55, 56-69 and 70-plus year subgroups, with roughly 150, 30 and 60 TCR-sequenced participants respectively.

Remarks on this clone: Its antigen is still unknown. Base qualities are not recorded, but no much larger clone differs from it by a single base.

V sheds 1 base and J sheds 8 bases, leaving 9 bases between their ends. Including the terminal cysteine and phenylalanine, the CDR3 comprises 13 residues. Of the read, only the CDR3 DNA is kept; its 39 bases are in frame from base 1. CDR1 SGHTA and CDR2 FQGTGA are derived from the germline V gene. The CDR3 regions of human TCRbeta chains were subjected to immunosequencing. Under the source paper's analysis protocol: Repertoire TCRs were checked for matches against a reference library of SARS-CoV-2-specific TCRs that had been generated using the MIRA antigen-specificity platform. Breadth was defined as the fraction of unique TCRs that were SARS-CoV-2-associated. Depth was defined as the fraction of total T cells that were SARS-CoV-2-associated. Using the MIRA data, each spike-specific TCR was mapped to the spike region that the TCR reacts to and placed in a CD4 or CD8 class. Log10-transformed breadth and depth values were compared by one-way ANOVA with Sidak's multiple comparisons tests. Drawn from immuneACCESS, this table holds only the in-frame rearrangements with V and J called that TCRdb kept. Clones are partly lost; checked studies trace under half to an unresolved V gene and leave the rest unexplained. For V, J and clone size, that table is used; D and trimming come from the DNA. The sample contains around 160,000 clones, around 91% of them found a single time. 4% to 6% of the sample is in the top ten clones.

The label giving this sample's time point can be read as: baseline before first vaccination. Samples from vaccinated people were obtained from the UK trials COV001 and COV002, which included a single-blind randomized controlled phase 2/3 trial of AZD1222 (ChAdOx1 nCoV-19) in healthy adults. For TCRbeta chain sequencing, PBMC samples were collected from trial participants at day 0 and at day 28 after the second dose. Study-wide findings and limitations: In the small 56-69-year group, the increase in depth fell short of significance, most likely because of low power. Vaccine-associated CD4 TCRs spanned the whole spike protein, with dominant responses in regions 160-218 and 743-854. Conclusions about previously exposed vaccinees are limited, since just a handful of AZD1222 recipients were seropositive for SARS-CoV-2 at baseline. Most participants were white British and females outnumbered males, and the authors suggested that clonal diversity may have been underestimated. Because no day 14 peak-response samples were available, repertoires were characterized only after the peak T cell response. Reportedly, almost half of the unique spike-specific TCRs recognized epitopes lying outside the regions that are mutated in the B.1.351 and B.1.1.7 variants. Spike-specific TCR breadth and depth rose significantly after two AZD1222 doses compared with day 0 and with MenACWY recipients.

The chain links TRBV7-3 with TRBJ2-1, with no D gene named confidently. This sequence originates from an adult in good health. Here the sequenced sample was peripheral blood, taken on day 0 of AZD1222 vaccination. The CDR3 in this case is CASSLNGRYEQFF. Here is the DNA: TGTGCCAGCAGCTTAAACGGACGGTATGAGCAGTTCTTC.